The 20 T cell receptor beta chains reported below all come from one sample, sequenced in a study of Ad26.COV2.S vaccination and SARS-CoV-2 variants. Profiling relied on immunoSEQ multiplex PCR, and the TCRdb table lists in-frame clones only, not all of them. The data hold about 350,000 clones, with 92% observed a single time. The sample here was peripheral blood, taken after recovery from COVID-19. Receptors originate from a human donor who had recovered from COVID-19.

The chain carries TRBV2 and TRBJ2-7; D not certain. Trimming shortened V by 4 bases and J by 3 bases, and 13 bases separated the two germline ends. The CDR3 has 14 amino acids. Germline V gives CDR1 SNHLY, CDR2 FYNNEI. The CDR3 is CASSVSLSNYEQYF. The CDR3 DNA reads TGTGCCAGCAGTGTTAGTCTTTCGAACTACGAGCAGTACTTC.

The CDR3 loop reads CASSPGRATDTQYF. The CDR3, as DNA: TGTGCCAGCAGCCCGGGGAGGGCAACAGATACGCAGTATTTT. The chain joins TRBV3-1 (or the pseudogene TRBV3-2) to TRBJ2-3; TRBD2 aligns across 7 bases. Germline CDR1 and CDR2: LGHDT and YNNKEL (reference sequence). There are 14 residues in the CDR3. Germline trimming cut 4 bases from V and 3 bases from J; bases unmatched to any gene: 4.

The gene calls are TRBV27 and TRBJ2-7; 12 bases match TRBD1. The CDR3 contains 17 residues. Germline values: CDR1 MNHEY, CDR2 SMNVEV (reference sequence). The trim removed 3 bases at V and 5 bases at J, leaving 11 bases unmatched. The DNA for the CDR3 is TGTGCCAGCAGTTTGGGCCCCCCCGGGACAGGGGGCGACGAGCAGTACTTC. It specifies CASSLGPPGTGGDEQYF.

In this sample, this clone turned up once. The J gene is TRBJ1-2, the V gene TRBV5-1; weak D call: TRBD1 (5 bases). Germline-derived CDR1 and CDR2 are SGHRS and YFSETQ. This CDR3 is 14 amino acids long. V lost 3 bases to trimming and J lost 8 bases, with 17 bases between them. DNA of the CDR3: TGCGCCAGCAGCTACGGGACGACCGTCGAGGGCTACACCTTC. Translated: CASSYGTTVEGYTF.

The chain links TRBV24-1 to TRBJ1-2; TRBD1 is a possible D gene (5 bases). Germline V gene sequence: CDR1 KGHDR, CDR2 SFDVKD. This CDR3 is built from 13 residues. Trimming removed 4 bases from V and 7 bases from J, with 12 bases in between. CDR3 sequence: CATSDGTGRGYTF. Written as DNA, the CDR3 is TGTGCCACCAGTGACGGGACGGGTCGTGGCTACACCTTC.

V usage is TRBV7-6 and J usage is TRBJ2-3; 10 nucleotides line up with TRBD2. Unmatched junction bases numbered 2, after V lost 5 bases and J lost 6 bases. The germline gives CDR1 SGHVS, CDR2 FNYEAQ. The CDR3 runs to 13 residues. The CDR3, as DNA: TGTGCCAGCAGCCCAGCGGGAGGGGATACGCAGTATTTT. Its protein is CASSPAGGDTQYF.

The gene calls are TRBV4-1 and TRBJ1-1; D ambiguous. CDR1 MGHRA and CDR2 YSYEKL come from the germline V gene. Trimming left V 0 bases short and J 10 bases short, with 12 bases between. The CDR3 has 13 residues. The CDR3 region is CASSQERVGGAFF. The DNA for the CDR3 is TGCGCCAGCAGCCAAGAACGAGTGGGCGGAGCTTTCTTT.

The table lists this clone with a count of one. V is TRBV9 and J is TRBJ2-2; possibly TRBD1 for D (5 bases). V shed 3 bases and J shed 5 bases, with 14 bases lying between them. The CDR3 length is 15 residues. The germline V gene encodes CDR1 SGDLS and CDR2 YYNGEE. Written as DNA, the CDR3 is TGTGCCAGCAGCGCCCGGGCAGGGAAGACCGGGGAGCTGTTTTTT. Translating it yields CASSARAGKTGELFF.

CDR3: CASSWRGGVETQYF. Written as DNA, the CDR3 is TGTGCCAGCAGTTGGCGAGGGGGAGTCGAGACCCAGTACTTC. The gene calls are TRBV6-5 and TRBJ2-5; maybe TRBD1 (6 bases). V lost 4 bases, J lost 5 bases, and 14 bases lay in between. From germline, CDR1 is MNHEY and CDR2 SVGAGI. The CDR3 contains 14 residues.

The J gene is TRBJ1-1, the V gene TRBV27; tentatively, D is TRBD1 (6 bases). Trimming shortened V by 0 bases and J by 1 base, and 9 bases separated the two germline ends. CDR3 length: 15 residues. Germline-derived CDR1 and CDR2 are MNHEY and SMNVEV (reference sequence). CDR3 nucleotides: TGTGCCAGCAGTTTATCCCCGGGACAGAACACTGAAGCTTTCTTT. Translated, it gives CASSLSPGQNTEAFF.

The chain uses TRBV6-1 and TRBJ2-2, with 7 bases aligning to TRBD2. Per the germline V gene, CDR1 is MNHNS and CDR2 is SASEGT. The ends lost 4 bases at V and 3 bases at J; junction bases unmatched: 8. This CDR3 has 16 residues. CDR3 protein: CASSAQAGVYTGELFF. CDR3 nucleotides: TGTGCCAGCAGTGCGCAGGCGGGGGTTTACACCGGGGAGCTGTTTTTT.

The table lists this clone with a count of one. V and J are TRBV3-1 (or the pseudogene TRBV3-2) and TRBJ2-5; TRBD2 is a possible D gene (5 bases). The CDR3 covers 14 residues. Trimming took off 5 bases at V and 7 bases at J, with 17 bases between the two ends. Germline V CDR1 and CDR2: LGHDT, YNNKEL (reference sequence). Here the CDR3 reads CASSFGERTGTQYF. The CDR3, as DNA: TGTGCCAGCAGCTTCGGGGAGCGGACGGGGACCCAGTACTTC.

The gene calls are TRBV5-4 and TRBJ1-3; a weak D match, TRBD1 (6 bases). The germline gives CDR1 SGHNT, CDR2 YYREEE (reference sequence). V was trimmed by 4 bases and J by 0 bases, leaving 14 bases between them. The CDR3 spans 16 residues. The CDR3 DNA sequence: TGTGCCAGCAGCACTGGACAGAGCCGCTCTGGAAACACCATATATTTT. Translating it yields CASSTGQSRSGNTIYF.

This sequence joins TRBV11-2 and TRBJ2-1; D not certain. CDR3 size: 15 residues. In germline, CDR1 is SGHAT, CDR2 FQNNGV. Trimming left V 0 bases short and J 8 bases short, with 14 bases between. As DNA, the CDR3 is TGTGCCAGCAGCTTAGATCTCGCTAGTTCCGATGAGCAGTTCTTC. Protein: CASSLDLASSDEQFF.

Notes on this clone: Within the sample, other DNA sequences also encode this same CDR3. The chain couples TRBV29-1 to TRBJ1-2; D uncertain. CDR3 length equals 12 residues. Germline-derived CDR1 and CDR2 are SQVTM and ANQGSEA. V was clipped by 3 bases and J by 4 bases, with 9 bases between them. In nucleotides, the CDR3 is TGCAGCGTTGAGGCGCGGAGCTATGGCTACACCTTC. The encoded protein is CSVEARSYGYTF.

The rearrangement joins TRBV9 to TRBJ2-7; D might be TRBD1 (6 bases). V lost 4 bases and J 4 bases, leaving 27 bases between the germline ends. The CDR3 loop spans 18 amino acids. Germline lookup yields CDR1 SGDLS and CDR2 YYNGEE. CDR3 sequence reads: CASSPRAGATNTMYEQYF. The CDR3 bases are TGTGCCAGCAGCCCCCGGGCAGGGGCCACCAATACCATGTACGAGCAGTACTTC.

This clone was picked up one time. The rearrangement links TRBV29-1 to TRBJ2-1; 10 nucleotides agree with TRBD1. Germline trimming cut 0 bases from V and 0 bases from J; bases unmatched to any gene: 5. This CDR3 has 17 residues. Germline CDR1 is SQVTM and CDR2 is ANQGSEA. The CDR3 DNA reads TGCAGCGTTGAAGATGGGGGACAGGGGAGCTCCTACAATGAGCAGTTCTTC. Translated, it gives CSVEDGGQGSSYNEQFF.

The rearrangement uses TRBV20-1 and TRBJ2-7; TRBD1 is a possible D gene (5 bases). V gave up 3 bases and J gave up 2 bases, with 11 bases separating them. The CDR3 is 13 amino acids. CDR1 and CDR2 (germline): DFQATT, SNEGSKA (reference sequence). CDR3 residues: CSASVPGTYEQYF. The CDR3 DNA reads TGCAGTGCTAGTGTCCCAGGGACCTACGAGCAGTACTTC.

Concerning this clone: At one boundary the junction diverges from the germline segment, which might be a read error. CDR3 amino acids: CASRPQGSNQPQHF. The CDR3 DNA reads as TGTGCGAGCAGGCCCCAGGGGAGCAATCAGCCCCAGCATTTT. The chain is built from TRBV6-5 and TRBJ1-5, with D perhaps matching TRBD1 (6 bases). The CDR3 spans 14 residues. Germline lookup yields CDR1 MNHEY and CDR2 SVGAGI.

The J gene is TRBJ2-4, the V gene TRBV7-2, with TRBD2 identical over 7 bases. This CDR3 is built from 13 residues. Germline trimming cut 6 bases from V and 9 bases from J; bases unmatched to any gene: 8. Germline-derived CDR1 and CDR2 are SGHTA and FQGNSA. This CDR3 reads CASSGGGRSIQYF. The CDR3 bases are TGTGCCAGCAGTGGGGGAGGGCGGAGCATTCAGTACTTC.